The 9 T cell receptor beta chains listed next were all sequenced from one sample in a study of T cell repertoires in cytomegalovirus infection. A single record per CDR3 protein comes from TCRdb applying MiXCR to the reads. The profile shows around 530,000 distinct CDR3 sequences, about a quarter of them singletons. Source material: PBMCs. These receptors were taken from a human donor in good health (CMV status not recorded). Some clones in this sample may be carry-over from other donors' samples.

The rearrangement uses TRBV7-6 and TRBJ2-5; tentatively, D is TRBD1 (6 bases). V dropped 0 bases and J dropped 0 bases, with 11 bases sitting between them. The length of the CDR3 is 16 residues. Germline V lookup: CDR1 SGHVS, CDR2 FNYEAQ. CDR3 sequence: CASSLALSGDQETQYF. The CDR3 nucleotides are TGTGCCAGCAGCTTAGCGCTATCAGGGGACCAAGAGACCCAGTACTTC.

The sample holds many counts of this clonotype. This chain links TRBV7-8 with TRBJ1-5; the D is unclear. Germline assignment: CDR1 SGHVS and CDR2 FQNEAQ. This CDR3 is 13 amino acids long. V was shortened by 7 bases and J by 5 bases, with 12 bases between the two germline ends. The CDR3, as DNA: TGTGCCAGCACCCCGGCGTGGGATCAGCCCCAGCATTTT. It yields the protein CASTPAWDQPQHF.

This clonotype has a handful of counts. The V call is TRBV7-3, the J call TRBJ1-1; D unresolved. This CDR3 contains 14 residues. The germline V and J ends were trimmed by 6 bases and 3 bases, with 14 bases remaining between them. Germline CDR1 SGHTA, CDR2 FQGTGA. The DNA for the CDR3 is TGTGCCAGCAGTCCCGGGCTCGTGGACACTGAAGCTTTCTTT. Encoded protein: CASSPGLVDTEAFF. Looking up the rest from reference TRBV7-3 and TRBJ1-1 gives the full variable domain: GAGVSQTPSNKVTEKGKYVELRCDPISGHTALYWYRQSLGQGPEFLIYFQGTGAADDSGLPNDRFFAVRPEGSVSTLKIQRTERGDSAVYLCASSPGLVDTEAFFGQGTRLTVV.

The genes are TRBV30 and TRBJ1-5, with 7 bases that match TRBD1. In germline, CDR1 is GTSNPN, CDR2 SVGIG (reference sequence). This CDR3 is 14 amino acids long. V gave up 3 bases and J gave up 2 bases; unmatched junction bases: 4. Here the CDR3 DNA reads TGTGCCTGGAGCCCAGGACAGGGCAATCAGCCCCAGCATTTT. Translating it yields CAWSPGQGNQPQHF.

The table lists this clonotype with a few counts. The chain has TRBV5-1 and TRBJ2-7; D remains ambiguous. Germline V lookup: CDR1 SGHRS, CDR2 YFSETQ. This CDR3 has 13 residues. Trimming took 1 base from V and 3 from J, leaving 8 bases between them. This chain's CDR3 is CASSLLGDYEQYF. The CDR3 DNA sequence: TGCGCCAGCAGCTTGTTAGGCGACTACGAGCAGTACTTC. The variable domain in full, with the rest retrieved from reference TRBV5-1 and TRBJ2-7, is KAGVTQTPRYLIKTRGQQVTLSCSPISGHRSVSWYQQTPGQGLQFLFEYFSETQRNKGNFPGRFSGRQFSNSRSEMNVSTLELGDSALYLCASSLLGDYEQYFGPGTRLTVT.

In its sample, this clonotype was seen a few times. This chain uses TRBV30 with TRBJ2-3, with 8 bases that match TRBD2. The CDR3 is 15 residues long. The trim removed 0 bases at V and 3 bases at J, leaving 5 bases unmatched. The germline CDR1 and CDR2 sequences are GTSNPN and SVGIG (reference sequence). This CDR3 is CAWSVRAGVTDTQYF. Here the CDR3 DNA reads TGTGCCTGGAGTGTAAGAGCGGGAGTGACAGATACGCAGTATTTT.

The J gene is TRBJ1-2, the V gene TRBV12-5; 7 bases are shared with TRBD1. Germline values: CDR1 LGHNT, CDR2 FRNRAP. The V gene end was trimmed by 4 bases and the J gene end by 5 bases; junction bases not matched to a gene: 10. CDR3 length: 15 residues. The CDR3: CASGSPSGQEYGYTF. CDR3 sequence (DNA): TGTGCTAGTGGTTCGCCCTCCGGACAGGAGTATGGCTACACCTTC.

This chain links TRBV7-6 with TRBJ2-3; D is tentatively TRBD1 or TRBD2 (5 bases each). Trimming stripped 2 bases from V and 3 bases from J, with 18 bases between. This CDR3 spans 17 amino acids. CDR1 is SGHVS, CDR2 FNYEAQ, per germline. CDR3 sequence (DNA): TGTGCCAGCAGCTTACCTTCAGGCAGGGACGCGACAGATACGCAGTATTTT. Translated, it gives CASSLPSGRDATDTQYF. The full variable domain, rest sourced from reference TRBV7-6 and TRBJ2-3, is GAGVSQSPRYKVTKRGQDVALRCDPISGHVSLYWYRQALGQGPEFLTYFNYEAQQDKSGLPNDRFSAERPEGSISTLTIQRTEQRDSAMYRCASSLPSGRDATDTQYFGPGTRLTVL.

V usage is TRBV11-3 and J usage is TRBJ2-2; 9 bases map to TRBD1. There are 16 residues in the CDR3. V trimming: 5 bases; J trimming: 3 bases; junction bases outside the gene matches: 7. Per germline, CDR1 SGHNT and CDR2 YENEEA. The CDR3 region is CASSPGTGTYTGELFF. In DNA, the CDR3 is TGTGCCAGCAGCCCGGGGACAGGGACGTACACCGGGGAGCTGTTTTTT.